This TCR beta chain was obtained from a study of shared clonotypes between healthy human individuals. Overall study context: The composition of the donors was two women and a few men aged 18 to 49. Three plates were used per donor for CD4 naive, three for CD4 memory, two for CD8 naive and one for CD8 memory.

Profiling relied on immunoSEQ multiplex PCR, and the TCRdb table lists in-frame clones only, not all of them. The repertoire holds roughly 770,000 clones, with around 96% as singletons. Naivety among CD8 cells was defined by CD45RO negativity and positive CCR7 selection, thereby excluding terminally differentiated effector memory CD45RA+ cells. Germline loops: CDR1 MNHEY, CDR2 SMNVEV (reference sequence). The CDR3 runs 12 residues. Trimming cost V 7 bases and J 0 bases, with 5 bases left between them. This TCR was sampled from a man aged 25-45 years in good health. The chain couples TRBV27 to TRBJ2-3, with D unresolved. The sequenced sample consisted of naive CD8+ T cells sorted from blood. The CDR3 loop reads CASTSSTDTQYF. The CDR3 DNA sequence: TGTGCCAGCACCTCTAGCACAGATACGCAGTATTTT.